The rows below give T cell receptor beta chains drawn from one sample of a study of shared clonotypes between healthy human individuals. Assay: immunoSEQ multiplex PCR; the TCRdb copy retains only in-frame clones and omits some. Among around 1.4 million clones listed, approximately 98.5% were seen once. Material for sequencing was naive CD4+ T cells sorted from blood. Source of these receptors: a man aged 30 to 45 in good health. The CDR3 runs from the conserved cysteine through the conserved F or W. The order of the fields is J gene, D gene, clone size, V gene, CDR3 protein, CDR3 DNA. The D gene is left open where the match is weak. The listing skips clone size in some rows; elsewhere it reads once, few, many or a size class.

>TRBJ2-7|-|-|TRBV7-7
CASSSGTTSYEQYF
TGTGCTAGCAGCTCCGGGACAACATCCTACGAGCAGTACTTC
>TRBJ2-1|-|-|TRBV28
CASIPTRGTTGDEQFF
TGTGCCAGCATCCCCACGAGGGGGACAACAGGCGATGAGCAGTTCTTC
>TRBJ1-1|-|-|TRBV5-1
CASSTLTPGNTEAFF
TGCGCCAGCAGCACCCTGACCCCGGGGAACACTGAAGCTTTCTTT
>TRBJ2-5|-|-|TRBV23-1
CASSKKTQYF
TGCGCCAGCAGCAAAAAGACCCAGTACTTC
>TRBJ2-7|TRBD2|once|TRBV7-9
CASSVGGTSGSVYEQYF
TGTGCCAGCAGCGTAGGAGGGACTAGCGGGAGTGTGTACGAGCAGTACTTC
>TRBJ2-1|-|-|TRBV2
CASCLTVNNEQFF
TGTGCCAGCTGTCTGACAGTTAACAATGAGCAGTTCTTC
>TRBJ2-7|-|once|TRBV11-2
CASSLAKFEQYF
TGTGCCAGCAGCTTAGCGAAGTTCGAGCAGTACTTC
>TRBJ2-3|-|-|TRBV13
CASSSIAVTDTQYF
TGTGCCAGCAGCTCCATAGCGGTCACAGATACGCAGTATTTT
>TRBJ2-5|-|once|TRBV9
CASSKGGETQYF
TGTGCCAGCAGTAAGGGCGGGGAGACCCAGTACTTC
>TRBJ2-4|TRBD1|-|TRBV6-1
CASSDRLFTGGSFNIQYF
TGTGCCAGCAGTGACCGCCTTTTCACAGGGGGTAGTTTCAACATTCAGTACTTC
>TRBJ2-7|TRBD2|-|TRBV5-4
CAFSPSGRPSYEQYF
TGTGCTTTTTCCCCTAGCGGGAGGCCATCCTACGAGCAGTACTTC
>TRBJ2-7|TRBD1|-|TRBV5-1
CASSLLVTGVSGEQYF
TGCGCCAGCAGCTTGTTGGTTACAGGGGTTTCTGGGGAGCAGTACTTC
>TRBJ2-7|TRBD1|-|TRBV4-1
CASSAWTGKNYEQYF
TGCGCCAGCAGCGCTTGGACAGGGAAAAACTACGAGCAGTACTTC
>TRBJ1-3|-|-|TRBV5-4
CASSLVGFGNTIYF
TGTGCCAGCAGCTTGGTAGGGTTCGGAAACACCATATATTTT